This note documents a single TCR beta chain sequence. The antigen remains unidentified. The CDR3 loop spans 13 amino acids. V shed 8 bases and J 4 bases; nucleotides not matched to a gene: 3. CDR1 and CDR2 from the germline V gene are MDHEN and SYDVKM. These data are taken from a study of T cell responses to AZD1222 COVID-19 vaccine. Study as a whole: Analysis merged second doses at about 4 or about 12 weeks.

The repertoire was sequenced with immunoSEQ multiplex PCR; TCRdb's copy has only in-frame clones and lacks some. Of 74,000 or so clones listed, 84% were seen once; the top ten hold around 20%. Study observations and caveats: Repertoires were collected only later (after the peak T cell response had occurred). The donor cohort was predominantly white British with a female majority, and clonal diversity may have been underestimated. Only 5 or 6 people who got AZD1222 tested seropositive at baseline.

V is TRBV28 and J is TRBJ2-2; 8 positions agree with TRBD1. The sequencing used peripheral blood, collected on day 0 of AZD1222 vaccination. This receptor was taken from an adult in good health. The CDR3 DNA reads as TGTGCCAGCTCAACAGGGGGCACCGGGGAGCTGTTTTTT. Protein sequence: CASSTGGTGELFF.